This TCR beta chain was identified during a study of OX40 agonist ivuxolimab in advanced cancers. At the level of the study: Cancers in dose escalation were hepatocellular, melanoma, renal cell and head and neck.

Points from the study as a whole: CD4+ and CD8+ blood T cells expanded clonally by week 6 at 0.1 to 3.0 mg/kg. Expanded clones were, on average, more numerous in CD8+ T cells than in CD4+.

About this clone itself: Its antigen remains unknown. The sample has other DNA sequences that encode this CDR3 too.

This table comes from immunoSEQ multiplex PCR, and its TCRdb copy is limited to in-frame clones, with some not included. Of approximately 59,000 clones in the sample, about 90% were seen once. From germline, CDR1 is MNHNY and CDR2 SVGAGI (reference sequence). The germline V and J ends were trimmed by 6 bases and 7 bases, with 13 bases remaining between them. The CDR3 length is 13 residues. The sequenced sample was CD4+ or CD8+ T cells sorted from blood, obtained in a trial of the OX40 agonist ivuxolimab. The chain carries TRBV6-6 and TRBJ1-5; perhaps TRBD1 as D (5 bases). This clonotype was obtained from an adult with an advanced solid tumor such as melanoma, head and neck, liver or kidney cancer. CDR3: CASRGEGNQPQHF. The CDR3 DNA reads TGTGCCAGCAGAGGGGAGGGGAACCAGCCCCAGCATTTT.